This T cell receptor beta chain was sequenced during a study of T cells in Graves' hyperthyroidism and ophthalmopathy. RNA transcripts gave rise to amplified TCR beta CDR3 regions. The HTBI set primed first-round TCR CDR3 RT-PCR. TCRdb itself ran the multiplex PCR reads through MiXCR, one entry per CDR3 protein. The data hold about 320,000 distinct CDR3 sequences, with 16% observed a single time. The CDR3 spans 12 residues. CDR1 is KGHDR and CDR2 is SFDVKD in the germline V gene. V lost 7 bases to trimming and J lost 4 bases, with 9 bases between them. Hyperthyroidism patients were newly diagnosed, had disease duration under 2 months, and were aged 18 to 65 years.

V usage is TRBV24-1 and J usage is TRBJ2-5; tentative D call: TRBD2 (5 bases). The receptor comes from a young man with Graves' hyperthyroidism. Specimen: blood. This CDR3 reads CATRDWVETQYF. The DNA of the CDR3 is TGTGCCACCAGGGACTGGGTAGAGACCCAGTACTTC.